These 11 T cell receptor beta chains were all obtained from the same sample, sequenced in a study of siplizumab effects on memory and regulatory T cells. Some clones are missing from TCRdb's copy, which holds only in-frame ones; the method was immunoSEQ multiplex PCR. The sample shows some 100,000 clones, more than 85% of them seen only once. Sequenced material: CD4+ T cells sorted from blood. These receptors all come from a human donor in good health.

The chain has TRBV5-1 and TRBJ2-3; D uncertain. The CDR3 consists of 12 residues. Trimming removed 3 bases at V and 0 bases at J, with 2 bases between. Germline CDR1 SGHRS, CDR2 YFSETQ. For the CDR3, the DNA is TGCGCCAGCAGCTCTAGCACAGATACGCAGTATTTT. This sequence encodes CASSSSTDTQYF. The whole variable domain, remainder taken from reference TRBV5-1 and TRBJ2-3, is KAGVTQTPRYLIKTRGQQVTLSCSPISGHRSVSWYQQTPGQGLQFLFEYFSETQRNKGNFPGRFSGRQFSNSRSEMNVSTLELGDSALYLCASSSSTDTQYFGPGTRLTVL.

The chain recombines TRBV7-7 with TRBJ2-5; a weak D match, TRBD2 (7 bases). CDR1 is SSHAT, CDR2 FNYEAQ, per germline (reference sequence). This CDR3 has 16 residues. V dropped 5 bases and J dropped 2 bases, with 18 bases sitting between them. This chain's CDR3 is CASSPRYGGAQETQYF. In DNA, the CDR3 is TGTGCCAGCAGCCCCCGGTATGGGGGGGCTCAAGAGACCCAGTACTTC. The full variable domain, in which reference TRBV7-7 and TRBJ2-5 provide the parts outside the CDR3, is GAGVSQSPRYKVTKRGQDVTLRCDPISSHATLYWYQQALGQGPEFLTYFNYEAQPDKSGLPSDRFSAERPEGSISTLTIQRTEQRDSAMYRCASSPRYGGAQETQYFGPGTRLLVL.

V is TRBV18 and J is TRBJ2-3; TRBD1 might be the D (5 bases). Trimming left V 6 bases short and J 6 bases short, with 16 bases between. Germline V gene lookup returns CDR1 KGHSH and CDR2 LQKENI. This CDR3 spans 14 amino acids. The CDR3 region has the DNA TGTGCCAGCTCGTCCAGGGCCGGGTCGGATACGCAGTATTTT. As protein: CASSSRAGSDTQYF.

For the CDR3, the DNA is TGCAGCCACACTAGCGGCATCTACGAGCAGTACTTC. Its protein product is CSHTSGIYEQYF. The rearrangement uses TRBV29-1 and TRBJ2-7; TRBD2 aligns across 8 bases. The CDR3 is 12 amino acids. The germline V gene encodes CDR1 SQVTM and CDR2 ANQGSEA. V gave up 8 bases and J gave up 3 bases; unmatched junction bases: 6.

This clone was observed a single time. The chain uses TRBV5-6 and TRBJ1-5; no clear D. Germline assignment: CDR1 SGHDT and CDR2 YYEEEE. The CDR3 consists of 13 residues. Trimming stripped 0 bases from V and 9 bases from J, with 10 bases between. The DNA for the CDR3 is TGTGCCAGCAGCTTGGAGGCAGGACGGCCCCAGCATTTT. Translated, it gives CASSLEAGRPQHF.

This chain joins TRBV10-2 and TRBJ1-1, with a possible D match to TRBD1 (5 bases). The CDR3 has 14 residues. Looked up from germline, CDR1 is WSHSY and CDR2 is SAAADI. V was clipped by 7 bases and J by 1 base, with 13 bases between them. CDR3 sequence (DNA): TGCGCCAGCATCCGAGGGACGTCGAACACTGAAGCTTTCTTT. Encoded protein: CASIRGTSNTEAFF.

The gene calls are TRBV2 and TRBJ1-2; D remains unclear. The CDR3 totals 14 residues. The V gene lost 7 bases and the J gene lost 7 bases, with 19 bases spanning the gap. The germline gives CDR1 SNHLY, CDR2 FYNNEI. DNA of the CDR3: TGTGCCAGCACCGGGCAAGAGGTGGGGAGTGGCTACACCTTC. Its protein product is CASTGQEVGSGYTF.

The J gene is TRBJ1-1, the V gene TRBV6-1, with D maybe TRBD1 (5 bases). Trimming stripped 2 bases from V and 0 bases from J, with 10 bases between. This CDR3 comprises 15 residues. Germline V lookup: CDR1 MNHNS, CDR2 SASEGT. The CDR3 loop reads CASSESRGLNTEAFF. The CDR3 DNA is TGTGCCAGCAGTGAATCGCGGGGGTTGAACACTGAAGCTTTCTTT.

The genes are TRBV2 and TRBJ2-7, with TRBD2 identical over 10 bases. Germline V lookup: CDR1 SNHLY, CDR2 FYNNEI. This CDR3 contains 14 residues. The junction had 3 bases not matched to a gene; V was cut back by 3 bases and J by 4 bases. In DNA, the CDR3 is TGTGCCAGCAGTGATAGCGGGGGGAGTTACGAGCAGTACTTC. This encodes CASSDSGGSYEQYF.

With respect to this clone: The junction departs from germline at one end; a sequencing error may be responsible. In DNA, the CDR3 is TGTGCCAGCTCACCAGGAGAAACAGGGCCACACTTC. Residues: CASSPGETGPHF. The chain couples TRBV18 to TRBJ2-7; maybe TRBD1 (6 bases). The germline gives CDR1 KGHSH, CDR2 LQKENI. There are 12 residues in the CDR3.

The V call is TRBV7-2, the J call TRBJ2-3, with 13 bases lining up with TRBD2. V lost 1 base, J lost 1 base, and 2 bases stayed unmatched. The CDR3 runs 17 residues. CDR1 is SGHTA, CDR2 FQGNSA, per germline. Here the CDR3 DNA reads TGTGCCAGCAGCTTAGTGGGGACTAGCGGGGGCACAGATACGCAGTATTTT. Protein: CASSLVGTSGGTDTQYF.